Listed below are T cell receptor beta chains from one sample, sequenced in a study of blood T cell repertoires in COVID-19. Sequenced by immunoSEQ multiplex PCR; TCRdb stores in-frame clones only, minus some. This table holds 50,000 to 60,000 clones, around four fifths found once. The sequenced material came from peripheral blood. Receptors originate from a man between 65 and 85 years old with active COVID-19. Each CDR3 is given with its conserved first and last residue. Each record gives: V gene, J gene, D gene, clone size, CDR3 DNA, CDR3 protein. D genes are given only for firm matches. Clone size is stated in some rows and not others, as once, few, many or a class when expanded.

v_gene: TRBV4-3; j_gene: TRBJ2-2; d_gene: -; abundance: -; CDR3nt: TGCGCCAGCAGCCAATTCATAACAGGGAACACCGGGGAGCTGTTTTTT; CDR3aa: CASSQFITGNTGELFF
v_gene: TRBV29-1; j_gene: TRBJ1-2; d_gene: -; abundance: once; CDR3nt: TGCAGCGTTGATAATCCTCCCTATGGCTACACCTTC; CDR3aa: CSVDNPPYGYTF
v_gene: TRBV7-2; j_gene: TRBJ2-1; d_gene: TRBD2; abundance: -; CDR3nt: TGTGCCAGCAGCTTAACTAGCGGGGGGCACAACAATGAGCAGTTCTTC; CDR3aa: CASSLTSGGHNNEQFF
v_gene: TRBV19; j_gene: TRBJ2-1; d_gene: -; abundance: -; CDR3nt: TGTGCCAGTAGTATTCTTACGGCTGGCGGGGAGCAGTTCTTC; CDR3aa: CASSILTAGGEQFF
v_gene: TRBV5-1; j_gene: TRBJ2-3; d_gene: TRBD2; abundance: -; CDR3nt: TGCGCCAGCAGCCCGACGACTAGCGGGGGTCGCACAGATACGCAGTATTTT; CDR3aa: CASSPTTSGGRTDTQYF
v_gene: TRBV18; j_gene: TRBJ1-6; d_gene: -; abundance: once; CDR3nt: TGTGCCAGCTCAGACAACAGGGCCGCCTTGGGTAATTCACCCCTCCACTTT; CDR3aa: CASSDNRAALGNSPLHF
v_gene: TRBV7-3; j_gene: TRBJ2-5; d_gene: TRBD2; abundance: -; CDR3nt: TGTGCCAGCAGCCCCAATGGCGGGGGGCGATCAGAGACCCAGTACTTC; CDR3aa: CASSPNGGGRSETQYF
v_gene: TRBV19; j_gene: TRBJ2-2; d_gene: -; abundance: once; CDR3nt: TGTGCCAGTAGTATCACTTGGGGGGCCGGGGAGCTGTTTTTT; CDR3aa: CASSITWGAGELFF
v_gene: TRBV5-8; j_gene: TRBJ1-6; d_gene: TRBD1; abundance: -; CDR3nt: TGTGCCAGCAGCTTGGAACAGGGGGTTAATTCACCCCTCCACTTT; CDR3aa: CASSLEQGVNSPLHF
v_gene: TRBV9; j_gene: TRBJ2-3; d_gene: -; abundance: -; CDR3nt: TGTGCCAGCAGCCCCCCGGGTACTAGCACAGATACGCAGTATTTT; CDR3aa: CASSPPGTSTDTQYF
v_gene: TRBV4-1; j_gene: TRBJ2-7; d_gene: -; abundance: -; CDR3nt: TGCGCCAGCAGCCAAGATGACAGCTCCTACGAGCAGTACTTC; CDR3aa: CASSQDDSSYEQYF
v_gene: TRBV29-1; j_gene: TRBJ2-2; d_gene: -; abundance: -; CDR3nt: TGCAGCTTCACAGGGAATACCGGGGAGCTGTTTTTT; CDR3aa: CSFTGNTGELFF
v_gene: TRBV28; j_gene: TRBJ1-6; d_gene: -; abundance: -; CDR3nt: TGTGCCAGCCGCGGATCGGGGTCACCCCTCCACTTT; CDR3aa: CASRGSGSPLHF
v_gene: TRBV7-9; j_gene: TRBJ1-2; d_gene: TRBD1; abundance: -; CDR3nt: TGTGCCAGCAGTTTAACAGGGGGCAACTATGGCTACACCTTC; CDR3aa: CASSLTGGNYGYTF
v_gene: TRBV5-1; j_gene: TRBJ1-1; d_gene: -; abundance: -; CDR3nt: TGCGCCAGCAGCTTGGCCGTGAACACTGAAGCTTTCTTT; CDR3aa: CASSLAVNTEAFF
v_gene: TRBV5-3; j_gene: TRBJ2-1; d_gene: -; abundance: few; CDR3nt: TGTGCCAGAAGCTTGGAGTTATCCCCGACCCCAGGAGGCTACAATGAGCAGTTCTTC; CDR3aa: CARSLELSPTPGGYNEQFF
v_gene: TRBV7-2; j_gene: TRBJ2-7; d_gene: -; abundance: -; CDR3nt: TGTGCCAGCAGCTTTACTAGCAAGTACGAGCAGTACTTC; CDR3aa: CASSFTSKYEQYF
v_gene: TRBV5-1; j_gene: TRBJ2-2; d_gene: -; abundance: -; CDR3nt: TGCGCCAGCAGCTTGGGTAATCCCGGGGAGCTGTTTTTT; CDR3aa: CASSLGNPGELFF
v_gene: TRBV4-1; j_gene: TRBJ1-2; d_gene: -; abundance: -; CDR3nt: TGCGCCAGCAGCCAAGGTTCAACTATCACGGGGAGCATTGGCTACACCTTC; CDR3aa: CASSQGSTITGSIGYTF
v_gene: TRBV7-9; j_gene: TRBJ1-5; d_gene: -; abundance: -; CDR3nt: TGTGCCAGCAGCTTAGGAGGGTATAGCAATCAGCCCCAGCATTTT; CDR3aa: CASSLGGYSNQPQHF
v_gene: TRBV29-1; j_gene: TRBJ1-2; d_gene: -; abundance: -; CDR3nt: TGCAGCGTTGTCTCGAGAGGAGGGTATGGCTACACCTTC; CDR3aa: CSVVSRGGYGYTF
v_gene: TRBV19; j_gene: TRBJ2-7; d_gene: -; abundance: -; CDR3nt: TGTGCCAGTAGTGGCAGATCCTACGAGCAGTACTTC; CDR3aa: CASSGRSYEQYF
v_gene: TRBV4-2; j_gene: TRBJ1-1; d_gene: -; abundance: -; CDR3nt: TGTGCCAGCAGCCCGCACAGGATGAACACTGAAGCTTTCTTT; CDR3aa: CASSPHRMNTEAFF
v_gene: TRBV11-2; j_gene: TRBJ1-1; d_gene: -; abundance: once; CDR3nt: TGTGCCAGCAGCTTTGGGGGCCGAGCTTTCTTT; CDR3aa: CASSFGGRAFF
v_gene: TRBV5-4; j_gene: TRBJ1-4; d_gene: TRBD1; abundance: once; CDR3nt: TGTGCCAGCAGCTCTGGTGGGACAGGGACAACTAATGAAAAACTGTTTTTT; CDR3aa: CASSSGGTGTTNEKLFF
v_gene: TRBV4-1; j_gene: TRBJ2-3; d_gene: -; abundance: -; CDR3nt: TGCGCCAGCAGCCAAGATATCCCCCGAGGCACAGATACGCAGTATTTT; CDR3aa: CASSQDIPRGTDTQYF
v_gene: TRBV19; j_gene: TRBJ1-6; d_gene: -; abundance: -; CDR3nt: TGTGCCAGTAGTCCCTCCTCGAGGGTAAGGAATTCACCCCTCCACTTT; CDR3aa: CASSPSSRVRNSPLHF
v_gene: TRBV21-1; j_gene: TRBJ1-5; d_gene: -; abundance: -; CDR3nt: TGTGCCAGCAGCAAAATAGGAGGGTCGCGCAATCAGCCCCAGCATTTT; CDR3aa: CASSKIGGSRNQPQHF
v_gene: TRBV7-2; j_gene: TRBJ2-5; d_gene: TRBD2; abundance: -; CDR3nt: TGTGCCAGCAGCTTAAGGACTAGCGGCTCTGGGGCCCAGTACTTC; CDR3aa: CASSLRTSGSGAQYF
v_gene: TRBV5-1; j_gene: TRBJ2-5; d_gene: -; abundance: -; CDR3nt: TGCGCCAGCAGCGATACCGGGAAACAAGAGACCCAGTACTTC; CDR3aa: CASSDTGKQETQYF
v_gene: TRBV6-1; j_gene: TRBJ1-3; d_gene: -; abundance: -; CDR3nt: TGTGCCAGCAGTGACTTCCGGACAGCGAGCTCTGGAAACACCATATATTTT; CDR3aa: CASSDFRTASSGNTIYF
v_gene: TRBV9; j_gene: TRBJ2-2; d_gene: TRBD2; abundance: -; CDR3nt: TGTGCCAGCAGCGGTAGCGGGGGGAGGGTCACCGGGGAGCTGTTTTTT; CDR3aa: CASSGSGGRVTGELFF
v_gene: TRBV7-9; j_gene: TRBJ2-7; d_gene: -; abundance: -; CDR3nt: TGTGCCAGCAGCGTCCCAGGGATGCGGCAGTACTTC; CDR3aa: CASSVPGMRQYF
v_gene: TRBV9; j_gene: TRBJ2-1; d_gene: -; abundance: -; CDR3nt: TGTGCCAGCAGCGTCAATAGTAATAATGAGCAGTTCTTC; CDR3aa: CASSVNSNNEQFF
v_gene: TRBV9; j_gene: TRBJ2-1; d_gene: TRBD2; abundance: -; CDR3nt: TGTGCCAGCAGCGTAGGGACTAGCGGGGGTTCCTACAATGAGCAGTTCTTC; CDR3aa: CASSVGTSGGSYNEQFF
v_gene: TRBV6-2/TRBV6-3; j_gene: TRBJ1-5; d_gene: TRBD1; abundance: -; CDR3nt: TGTGCCAGCAGTGGGGGACAGGGGCATAGCAATCAGCCCCAGCATTTT; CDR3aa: CASSGGQGHSNQPQHF
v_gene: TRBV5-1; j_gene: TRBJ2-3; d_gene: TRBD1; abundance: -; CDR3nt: TGCGCCAGCAAAGGCACAGGGGCTAGCACAGATACGCAGTATTTT; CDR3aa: CASKGTGASTDTQYF
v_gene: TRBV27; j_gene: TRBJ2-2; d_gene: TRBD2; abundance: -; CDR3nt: TGTGCCAGCAGTTTATCGACGCGGTTGATCGGTAGCGGGGCGGCCGGGGAGCTGTTTTTT; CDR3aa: CASSLSTRLIGSGAAGELFF
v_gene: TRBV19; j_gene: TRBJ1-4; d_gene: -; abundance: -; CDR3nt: TGTGCCAGTAGTCCCTTGCGGGGCAAGGAAAAACTGTTTTTT; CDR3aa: CASSPLRGKEKLFF
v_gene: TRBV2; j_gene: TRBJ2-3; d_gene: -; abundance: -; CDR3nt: TGTGCCAGCACCGGGGTGGGAGATACGCAGTATTTT; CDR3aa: CASTGVGDTQYF
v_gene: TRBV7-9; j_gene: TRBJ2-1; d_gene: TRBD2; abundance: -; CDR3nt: TGTGCCAGCAGCTTAGCACTAGCGGGGCACAATGAGCAGTTCTTC; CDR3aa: CASSLALAGHNEQFF
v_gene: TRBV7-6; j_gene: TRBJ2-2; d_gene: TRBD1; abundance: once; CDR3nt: TGTGCCAGCAGCCCAGGGGGCGCGAGCACCGGGGAGCTGTTTTTT; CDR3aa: CASSPGGASTGELFF
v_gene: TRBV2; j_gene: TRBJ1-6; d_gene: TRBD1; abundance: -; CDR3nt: TGTGCCAACAAGGGCAGGGGGGATTCACCCCTCCACTTT; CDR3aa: CANKGRGDSPLHF